This TCR beta chain was captured in a study of graft-versus-host responses after intestinal transplantation. Study information: Recipients had transplants, and these were multivisceral, liver-intestinal, or isolated intestinal. Study observations and caveats: Early after transplant, HvG clones declined as circulating GvH clones peaked. GvH clonotypes were identified within recipient marrow, with a subset emerging first in ileum or blood. Some patients had graft-donor T cell macrochimerism, and their allografts showed high graft-versus-host to host-versus-graft clonal ratios.

Measured with immunoSEQ multiplex PCR; TCRdb has only the in-frame clones, and not every one. The table lists tens of thousands of clones, roughly 95% of them singletons. With 3 bases removed from V and 7 bases from J, the gap between germline ends came to 9 bases. Germline V gene sequence: CDR1 GTSNPN, CDR2 SVGIG (reference sequence). The CDR3 sequence is 11 residues long. To note about this clone: What it binds is unknown.

This chain connects TRBV30 to TRBJ2-5; a possible D gene is TRBD1 (6 bases). The source of this sequence is a human donor who was the organ donor for an intestinal transplant. This material consisted of unstimulated CD4+ T cells sorted from spleen or lymph node cells, taken before transplant. The CDR3 sequence is CAWRRTATQYF. CDR3 bases: TGTGCCTGGAGACGGACAGCGACCCAGTACTTC.